This T cell receptor (beta chain) originates from a study of beta chain features in type 1 diabetes. About the study: Healthy donors, compared against patients, showed similar age, gender and cell yields.

This clone was seen only a few times. Its antigen is still unknown. Using CD45RO/CCR7/CD25/CD127/CD95/CD27, CD4+ naive, central memory, regulatory and stem cell-like memory cells were sorted. Sorted cells reached over 95% purity in every population. The study, taken as a whole, reports: The study found moderately but significantly shorter TCRB CDR3s in all four CD4+ subsets of Type 1 diabetes patients.

Trimming pared 5 bases from V and 2 bases from J, leaving 12 bases between. The CDR3 is 14 residues long. Germline lookup yields CDR1 SGHNT and CDR2 YENEEA. Expressed TCRB transcripts were sequenced because the entire RNA isolate underwent reverse transcription. Libraries were prepared by immunoSEQ multiplex PCR; TCRdb keeps only in-frame clonotypes and omits some of them. The sample contains 330,000 or so clones, about 12% of which appear only once. The clonotype was recovered from a woman aged 18-29 years with type 1 diabetes. V and J are TRBV11-3 and TRBJ2-5; D gene unclear. Sequenced material: naive CD4+ T cells from blood. The CDR3 sequence: CASSIDSSQETQYF. DNA for the CDR3: TGTGCCAGCAGCATCGACTCATCTCAAGAGACCCAGTACTTC. The entire variable domain, with the rest obtained from reference TRBV11-3 and TRBJ2-5, is as follows: EAGVVQSPRYKIIEKKQPVAFWCNPISGHNTLYWYLQNLGQGPELLIRYENEEAVDDSQLPKDRFSAERLKGVDSTLKIQPAELGDSAVYLCASSIDSSQETQYFGPGTRLLVL.